This passage covers 4 T cell receptor beta chains from one sample sequenced in a study of T cell responses to AZD1222 COVID-19 vaccine (dated by TCRdb to about 2021). The library was obtained by the immunoSEQ multiplex PCR assay. Drawn from immuneACCESS, this table holds only the in-frame rearrangements with V and J called that TCRdb kept. Clones are partly lost; checked studies trace under half to an unresolved V gene and leave the rest unexplained. The sample table shows tens of thousands of clones, and 75% to 85% are seen once. The ten largest clones add up to 20% of the sample. The meaning of the sample's time point label: baseline before first vaccination. The sample consisted of peripheral blood, taken on day 0 of AZD1222 vaccination. The receptors were sampled from an adult in good health.

This sequence joins TRBV27 and TRBJ1-1; tentative D call: TRBD1 (5 bases). Germline V gene sequence: CDR1 MNHEY, CDR2 SMNVEV (reference sequence). The germline V and J ends were trimmed by 6 bases and 0 bases, with 11 bases remaining between them. The CDR3 extends over 14 amino acids. This chain's CDR3 is CASRPSGLNTEAFF. The CDR3 DNA reads TGTGCCAGCAGACCTTCAGGGCTGAACACTGAAGCTTTCTTT.

The rearrangement uses TRBV29-1 and TRBJ2-1; 12 bases align to TRBD2. Trimming took 4 bases from V and 6 from J; bases not matched to a gene: 4. The CDR3 loop spans 14 amino acids. Per germline, CDR1 SQVTM and CDR2 ANQGSEA. CDR3 protein: CSVGLLAGGNEQFF. The CDR3 coding sequence is TGCAGCGTTGGACTACTAGCGGGAGGCAATGAGCAGTTCTTC.

By sample fraction, this clone is large. This chain links TRBV11-3 with TRBJ2-1; D is unresolved. Trimming stripped 4 bases from V and 0 bases from J, with 13 bases between. Germline CDR1 reads SGHNT; CDR2 reads YENEEA. This CDR3 is built from 16 residues. The CDR3: CASSSRATGSYNEQFF. The CDR3 DNA reads as TGTGCCAGCAGCTCCCGGGCCACGGGCTCCTACAATGAGCAGTTCTTC.

The rearrangement links TRBV11-3 to TRBJ2-1; D perhaps matches TRBD1 (6 bases). Trimming shortened V by 2 bases and J by 5 bases, and 13 bases separated the two germline ends. Per the germline V gene, CDR1 is SGHNT and CDR2 is YENEEA. CDR3 size: 15 residues. DNA for the CDR3: TGTGCCAGCAGCTTACAGGGGAGTAGGAACAATGAGCAGTTCTTC. This sequence encodes CASSLQGSRNNEQFF.